A selection of T cell receptor beta chains follows, all from one sample in a study of T-cell reconstitution after alpha-beta-depleted transplantation in children. TCRdb reprocessed the PCR reads with MiXCR, giving one entry per CDR3 protein. Altogether a few hundred thousand distinct CDR3 sequences are present, approximately 30% being singletons, with the ten largest covering around 36%. The specimen was PBMCs, collected before TCRalphabeta/CD19-depleted stem cell transplant. These receptors all come from a boy younger than two with Wiskott-Aldrich syndrome, due to receive a stem cell transplant. The CDR3 runs from the conserved cysteine through the conserved F or W. A D gene is named only where the DNA matches it firmly. Some rows have no size entry. The others give once, few or many, or a class for an expanded clone.

D | J | V | size | CDR3 | DNA
TRBD2 | TRBJ2-2 | TRBV28 | . | CASRGGGNTGELFF | TGTGCCAGCAGAGGCGGGGGGAACACCGGGGAGCTGTTTTTT
. | TRBJ1-2 | TRBV4-2 | . | CASSQSGTAIYGYTF | TGTGCCAGCAGCCAATCTGGGACCGCTATCTATGGCTACACCTTC
. | TRBJ2-1 | TRBV5-1 | . | CASSLWHEQFF | TGCGCCAGCAGCTTGTGGCATGAGCAGTTCTTC
. | TRBJ1-3 | TRBV7-8 | . | CASSFAGAPGNTIYF | TGTGCCAGCAGCTTTGCAGGGGCACCTGGAAACACCATATATTTT
. | TRBJ2-1 | TRBV6-1 | few | CASSPAASYNEQFF | TGTGCCAGCTCGCCGGCGGCCTCCTACAATGAGCAGTTCTTC
. | TRBJ2-3 | TRBV5-1 | few | CASARRGAGASTDTQYF | TGCGCCAGCGCTAGAAGGGGGGCAGGTGCTAGCACAGATACGCAGTATTTT
. | TRBJ2-5 | TRBV5-1 | . | CASSLAQGPETQYF | TGCGCCAGCAGCTTGGCCCAGGGTCCTGAGACCCAGTACTTC
. | TRBJ2-3 | TRBV7-9 | few | CASSLAGAMTDTQYF | TGTGCCAGCAGCTTGGCCGGTGCCATGACAGATACGCAGTATTTT
TRBD2 | TRBJ2-1 | TRBV5-1 | many | CASSLEASGRSYNEQFF | TGCGCCAGCAGCTTGGAGGCTAGCGGGAGGTCCTACAATGAGCAGTTCTTC
. | TRBJ2-1 | TRBV2 | . | CASNGLYNEQFF | TGTGCCAGCAACGGACTGTACAATGAGCAGTTCTTC
. | TRBJ2-1 | TRBV5-1 | . | CASSLGDVNNEQFF | TGCGCCAGCAGCTTGGGGGACGTAAACAATGAGCAGTTCTTC
. | TRBJ2-1 | TRBV15 | . | CATSGLARVDDEQFF | TGTGCCACCAGCGGCCTGGCCAGGGTGGACGATGAGCAGTTCTTC
TRBD2 | TRBJ2-2 | TRBV27 | few | CASSRGGPGELFF | TGTGCCAGCAGTCGGGGGGGTCCCGGGGAGCTGTTTTTT
. | TRBJ2-3 | TRBV5-1 | . | CASSLWYSTDTQYF | TGCGCCAGCAGCTTGTGGTACAGCACAGATACGCAGTATTTT
TRBD2 | TRBJ2-1 | TRBV18 | . | CASSLVSGTSYNEQFF | TGTGCCAGCTCACTCGTTAGCGGGACGTCCTACAATGAGCAGTTCTTC
. | TRBJ1-3 | TRBV5-1 | . | CASSLSQQPGNTIYF | TGCGCCAGCAGCTTATCCCAGCAGCCGGGAAACACCATATATTTT
. | TRBJ2-1 | TRBV14 | . | CASSLKIRPDNEQFF | TGTGCCAGCAGCCTCAAAATCCGGCCAGACAATGAGCAGTTCTTC
. | TRBJ2-3 | TRBV20-1 | . | CSAPRWSTDTQYF | TGCAGTGCCCCTAGGTGGAGCACAGATACGCAGTATTTT
. | TRBJ2-1 | TRBV5-6 | few | CASSLLVNEQFF | TGTGCCAGCAGCTTGCTGGTAAATGAGCAGTTCTTC
. | TRBJ2-7 | TRBV13 | few | CASSAAGLSGEQYF | TGTGCCAGCAGCGCCGCGGGACTGTCGGGCGAGCAGTACTTC
. | TRBJ1-5 | TRBV20-1 | . | CIARDRDRLRNQPQHF | TGCATTGCTAGAGATCGAGACAGACTCCGCAATCAGCCCCAGCATTTT
. | TRBJ2-2 | TRBV5-1 | . | CASSLGVGLILAGELFF | TGCGCCAGCAGCTTGGGCGTGGGTCTTATCCTTGCCGGGGAGCTGTTTTTT
. | TRBJ1-3 | TRBV20-1 | few | CSAVGTGNTIYF | TGCAGTGCGGTGGGAACTGGAAACACCATATATTTT
TRBD1 | TRBJ2-5 | TRBV5-1 | few | CASSIRQGLRETQYF | TGCGCCAGCAGCATCCGACAGGGCCTCAGGGAGACCCAGTACTTC
. | TRBJ2-3 | TRBV29-1 | . | CSVSNRLTDTQYF | TGCAGCGTGTCTAACAGGCTCACAGATACGCAGTATTTT
. | TRBJ2-1 | TRBV13 | few | CASSLRTSNEQFF | TGTGCCAGCAGCTTACGGACCAGCAATGAGCAGTTCTTC
. | TRBJ1-2 | TRBV10-3 | . | CAISPGSGGYTF | TGTGCCATCAGTCCGGGAAGTGGGGGCTACACCTTC
. | TRBJ1-1 | TRBV7-2 | few | CASSPQGGLSTEAFF | TGTGCCAGCAGCCCCCAGGGAGGACTATCCACTGAAGCTTTCTTT
. | TRBJ1-3 | TRBV7-6 | . | CASSLEIYGMGNTIYF | TGTGCCAGCAGCTTAGAGATTTACGGGATGGGAAACACCATATATTTT
TRBD2 | TRBJ2-3 | TRBV6-5 | few | CASSYLRGADTQYF | TGTGCCAGCAGTTACTTGCGGGGGGCAGATACGCAGTATTTT
TRBD1 | TRBJ2-7 | TRBV11-2 | . | CASSHQGQGSGVAYEQYF | TGTGCCAGCAGCCACCAAGGACAGGGGAGCGGGGTGGCCTACGAGCAGTACTTC
TRBD1 | TRBJ2-7 | TRBV5-1 | . | CASSLRAWTGPYEQYF | TGCGCCAGCAGCTTGCGCGCCTGGACAGGGCCCTACGAGCAGTACTTC
TRBD1 | TRBJ1-2 | TRBV24-1 | . | CATSGQGGYGYTF | TGTGCCACCAGTGGACAGGGGGGTTATGGCTACACCTTC
. | TRBJ2-7 | TRBV4-1 | . | CASSPRGRISSYEQYF | TGCGCCAGCAGCCCGCGGGGACGCATAAGCTCCTACGAGCAGTACTTC
. | TRBJ2-1 | TRBV3-1 | . | CASGKLANEQFF | TGTGCCAGCGGAAAACTTGCCAATGAGCAGTTCTTC
. | TRBJ2-1 | TRBV12-3/TRBV12-4 | . | CASRIGRDNEQFF | TGTGCCAGCCGAATCGGACGGGACAATGAGCAGTTCTTC
. | TRBJ1-4 | TRBV19 | few | CASSKFGINEKLFF | TGTGCCAGTAGCAAGTTCGGGATTAATGAAAAACTGTTTTTT
. | TRBJ2-3 | TRBV7-6 | few | CASSLGLGVTDTQYF | TGTGCCAGCAGCCTAGGTTTGGGAGTGACAGATACGCAGTATTTT
. | TRBJ1-3 | TRBV10-3 | few | CAIGQQGGSGNTIYF | TGTGCCATCGGACAACAGGGAGGGTCTGGAAACACCATATATTTT
. | TRBJ2-7 | TRBV4-2 | few | CASSRSGDGYEQYF | TGTGCCAGCAGCCGATCGGGGGATGGATACGAGCAGTACTTC
. | TRBJ2-2 | TRBV28 | . | CASGKSGTGELFF | TGTGCCAGCGGAAAGTCTGGAACCGGGGAGCTGTTTTTT
. | TRBJ2-1 | TRBV7-8 | . | CASRPHQVAEIYNEQFF | TGTGCCAGCAGACCCCACCAGGTAGCGGAAATCTACAATGAGCAGTTCTTC
TRBD2 | TRBJ2-1 | TRBV2 | . | CASRTSGRAQEQFF | TGTGCCAGCCGGACTAGCGGGAGGGCTCAGGAGCAGTTCTTC
TRBD2 | TRBJ2-5 | TRBV10-3 | few | CAIGGTSWETQYF | TGTGCCATCGGCGGGACTAGCTGGGAGACCCAGTACTTC
. | TRBJ1-5 | TRBV2 | . | CASSELDLPQPQHF | TGTGCCAGCAGTGAATTAGACTTACCTCAGCCCCAGCATTTT
. | TRBJ2-1 | TRBV4-1 | few | CASSQDPGGRPDEQFF | TGCGCCAGCAGCCAAGATCCTGGCGGTAGGCCCGATGAGCAGTTCTTC
. | TRBJ2-5 | TRBV20-1 | . | CSARDETQYF | TGCAGTGCTAGAGATGAGACCCAGTACTTC
. | TRBJ2-7 | TRBV5-1 | . | CASSPAVGSYEQYF | TGCGCCAGCAGCCCGGCGGTCGGCTCCTACGAGCAGTACTTC
TRBD2 | TRBJ2-1 | TRBV12-3/TRBV12-4 | . | CASSFPGLAGDEQFF | TGTGCCAGCAGTTTCCCGGGACTAGCGGGTGATGAGCAGTTCTTC
TRBD1 | TRBJ2-3 | TRBV5-1 | . | CASSLEGQGDTQYF | TGCGCCAGCAGCTTGGAGGGACAGGGTGATACGCAGTATTTT
. | TRBJ1-1 | TRBV12-3/TRBV12-4 | . | CASSLGRVVTEAFF | TGTGCCAGCAGTTTAGGCAGGGTTGTTACTGAAGCTTTCTTT
TRBD2 | TRBJ2-1 | TRBV20-1 | . | CSAPELGTSSYNEQFF | TGCAGTGCGCCTGAGTTGGGGACTAGCTCCTACAATGAGCAGTTCTTC
. | TRBJ2-1 | TRBV20-1 | few | CSAPGGVFRPYNEQFF | TGCAGTGCCCCTGGTGGGGTTTTTAGGCCCTACAATGAGCAGTTCTTC
. | TRBJ2-3 | TRBV20-1 | . | CSASRDIRWGTDTQYF | TGCAGTGCTAGCAGGGACATCCGATGGGGCACAGATACGCAGTATTTT
TRBD2 | TRBJ2-1 | TRBV5-6 | few | CASSLPLAGANEQFF | TGTGCCAGCAGCTTGCCACTAGCGGGAGCCAATGAGCAGTTCTTC
. | TRBJ2-1 | TRBV24-1 | few | CATSAAGAGEQFF | TGTGCCACCAGTGCCGCAGGGGCTGGTGAGCAGTTCTTC
. | TRBJ1-1 | TRBV30 | few | CAWSSRGRTEAFF | TGTGCCTGGAGTAGTCGGGGGCGGACTGAAGCTTTCTTT